The source of this T cell receptor (beta chain) is a study of T cell responses to AZD1222 COVID-19 vaccine. About the research overall: Second-dose recipients at about 4 or about 12 weeks were treated as one pooled group. Points from the study as a whole: There were vaccine-associated CD4 TCRs across spike, dominant at 160-218 and 743-854.

Notes on this clone: Antigen: not known.

Sequencing used immunoSEQ multiplex PCR; TCRdb keeps in-frame clones, though not all of them. The sample includes around 110,000 clones, over 75% of them seen just once. Trimming removed 3 bases from V and 2 bases from J; junction bases left unmatched: 14. CDR1 is MDHEN and CDR2 is SYDVKM in the germline V gene. The CDR3 is 18 amino acids. Material: peripheral blood, obtained on day 0 of AZD1222 vaccination. The chain carries TRBV28 and TRBJ2-5, with 8 bases that match TRBD2. The clonotype comes from an adult in good health. CDR3 region: CASSLLKGGLGRQETQYF. The CDR3, as DNA: TGTGCCAGCAGTTTGCTCAAAGGGGGACTAGGGCGGCAAGAGACCCAGTACTTC.